What follows are 19 T cell receptor beta chains derived from one specimen sequenced in a study of shared clonotypes between healthy human individuals. Repertoires were generated with immunoSEQ multiplex PCR, while TCRdb's copy carries only in-frame clones and drops some. The sample consists of millions of clones, roughly 94% of them appearing once. Specimen: naive CD4+ T cells sorted from blood. The subset: CD45RA+ positively selected. The receptors stem from a man between 18 and 35 years old in good health.

This CDR3 reads CASSRDREEYF. The CDR3 nucleotides read TGTGCCAGCAGCCGAGACAGGGAAGAGTATTTT. The chain is built from TRBV5-5 and TRBJ2-3, with 7 bases lining up with TRBD1. The V gene's germline CDR1 is SGHKS and CDR2 YYEKEE (reference sequence). The CDR3 length is 11 residues. The trim removed 4 bases at V and 13 bases at J, leaving 6 bases unmatched.

The J gene is TRBJ2-2, the V gene TRBV7-9, with 10 bases matching TRBD2. The CDR3 is 16 residues long. Trimming removed 4 bases from V and 3 bases from J; junction bases left unmatched: 5. In germline, CDR1 is SEHNR, CDR2 FQNEAQ (reference sequence). CDR3 sequence reads: CASSSLAGEHTGELFF. CDR3 sequence (DNA): TGTGCCAGCAGCTCCCTAGCGGGGGAACACACCGGGGAGCTGTTTTTT.

The V gene is TRBV9, the J gene TRBJ2-3, with D unresolved. With 4 bases removed from V and 3 bases from J, the gap between germline ends came to 9 bases. The CDR3 extends over 13 amino acids. Germline V CDR1 and CDR2: SGDLS, YYNGEE. The CDR3 loop is CASSPQTTDTQYF. The DNA for the CDR3 is TGTGCCAGCAGCCCTCAAACGACAGATACGCAGTATTTT.

The genes are TRBV21-1 and TRBJ1-1; the DNA was not compared with TRBD1, the D call given in the table. TRBV21-1 is designated a pseudogene. The length of the CDR3 is 13 residues. CDR3 nucleotide sequence: TGTGCCAAAGGACAGGGGGCGGAAACTGAAGCTTTCTTT. Its translation is CAKGQGAETEAFF.

The rearrangement uses TRBV5-1 and TRBJ2-7; 8 nucleotides agree with TRBD1. J lost 3 bases, V lost 4 bases, and 6 bases had no gene match. The CDR3 spans 14 residues. Germline-derived CDR1 and CDR2 are SGHRS and YFSETQ. The CDR3 DNA is TGCGCCAGCAGCCCTAGGACAGGGTACTACGAGCAGTACTTC. Translated, it gives CASSPRTGYYEQYF.

CDR3 loop: CASSGSTDTQYF. The CDR3 DNA sequence: TGTGCCAGCTCAGGGTCCACAGATACGCAGTATTTT. The chain has TRBV18 and TRBJ2-3; D is unresolved. This CDR3 is 12 amino acids long. V lost 5 bases and J 2 bases, leaving 5 bases between the germline ends. CDR1 KGHSH and CDR2 LQKENI come from the germline V gene.

The chain couples TRBV28 to TRBJ2-1; the D is unclear. Germline loops: CDR1 MDHEN, CDR2 SYDVKM. CDR3 length equals 14 residues. V gave up 3 bases and J gave up 2 bases, with 8 bases separating them. As DNA, the CDR3 is TGTGCCAGCAGTTTGTCCTTAGCCTACAATGAGCAGTTCTTC. This encodes CASSLSLAYNEQFF.

The V call is TRBV5-1, the J call TRBJ1-2; D call uncertain. Deletions cut 4 bases from V and 4 bases from J, with 11 bases between. The CDR3 runs 13 residues. Germline-derived CDR1 and CDR2 are SGHRS and YFSETQ. In DNA, the CDR3 is TGCGCCAGCAGCCCCGACCCACTCTATGGCTACACCTTC. It codes for CASSPDPLYGYTF.

V usage is TRBV6-6 and J usage is TRBJ1-5; unclear D gene. The CDR3 totals 15 residues. Between the trimmed V and J ends, which lost 0 bases and 3 bases, there was a span of 9 bases. Germline V lookup: CDR1 MNHNY, CDR2 SVGAGI (reference sequence). The CDR3 sequence is CASSYSSQVNQPQHF. DNA of the CDR3: TGTGCCAGCAGTTACTCGTCCCAGGTCAATCAGCCCCAGCATTTT.

The chain combines TRBV28 with TRBJ1-5, with TRBD1 matching 12 bases. CDR1 and CDR2 (germline): MDHEN, SYDVKM. This CDR3 comprises 15 residues. Germline trimming cut 5 bases from V and 7 bases from J; bases unmatched to any gene: 6. CDR3 DNA: TGTGCCAGCAGTCCTGGGACAGGGGGCTTCCAGCCCCAGCATTTT. Translating gives CASSPGTGGFQPQHF.

The rearrangement links TRBV5-4 to TRBJ2-7; D is possibly TRBD2 (7 bases). This CDR3 comprises 15 residues. V dropped 3 bases and J dropped 6 bases, with 19 bases sitting between them. Germline V gene lookup returns CDR1 SGHNT and CDR2 YYREEE (reference sequence). CDR3 DNA: TGTGCCAGCAGCTGGGCGGGGGCCAGGGGAAGCGAGCAGTACTTC. Encoded protein: CASSWAGARGSEQYF.

V is TRBV5-1 and J is TRBJ1-6; 9 bases match TRBD1. The CDR3 has 19 amino acids. The germline V gene has CDR1 SGHRS and CDR2 YFSETQ. The trim removed 3 bases at V and 6 bases at J, leaving 16 bases unmatched. The CDR3: CASSYGPVTGGGGNSPLHF. For the CDR3, the DNA is TGCGCCAGCAGCTATGGCCCCGTCACAGGGGGCGGGGGTAATTCACCCCTCCACTTT. Filled out from reference TRBV5-1 and TRBJ1-6, the complete variable domain reads KAGVTQTPRYLIKTRGQQVTLSCSPISGHRSVSWYQQTPGQGLQFLFEYFSETQRNKGNFPGRFSGRQFSNSRSEMNVSTLELGDSALYLCASSYGPVTGGGGNSPLHFGNGTRLTVT.

V is TRBV4-1 and J is TRBJ1-4; D is possibly TRBD1 (5 bases). This CDR3 has 16 residues. The V and J ends lost 1 base and 0 bases respectively, with 9 bases between them. Germline V gives CDR1 MGHRA, CDR2 YSYEKL. DNA for the CDR3: TGCGCCAGCAGCCAAGTGGGGACGGCAACTAATGAAAAACTGTTTTTT. Its translation: CASSQVGTATNEKLFF.

The chain links TRBV11-2 to TRBJ2-3; TRBD2 aligns across 8 bases. In germline, CDR1 is SGHAT, CDR2 FQNNGV. The CDR3 sequence is 17 residues long. After removal of 5 bases from V and 3 bases from J, the junction contained 13 bases not matched to a gene. The CDR3 reads CASSEILVAGWTDTQYF. CDR3 DNA sequence: TGTGCCAGCAGCGAAATACTAGTAGCGGGGTGGACAGATACGCAGTATTTT.

Remarks on this clone: The same CDR3 also results from other DNA sequences found in this sample. J is TRBJ2-1 and V is TRBV30; 8 nucleotides match TRBD2. Germline V CDR1 and CDR2: GTSNPN, SVGIG (reference sequence). Trimming cost V 4 bases and J 3 bases; bases outside gene matches: 2. CDR3 length: 13 amino acids. The CDR3 DNA is TGTGCCTGGACGGGGGGGTTCTACAATGAGCAGTTCTTC. The encoded protein is CAWTGGFYNEQFF. Drawing the rest from reference TRBV30 and TRBJ2-1, the complete variable domain is SQTIHQWPATLVQPVGSPLSLECTVEGTSNPNLYWYRQAAGRGLQLLFYSVGIGQISSEVPQNLSASRPQDRQFILSSKKLLLSDSGFYLCAWTGGFYNEQFFGPGTRLTVL.

Here the CDR3 DNA reads TGTGCCAGCAGCTCCTGGGGGAGCTCCTACAATGAGCAGTTCTTC. It specifies CASSSWGSSYNEQFF. V gene TRBV11-3 combines with J gene TRBJ2-1, with D perhaps TRBD1 or TRBD2 (5 bases each). CDR1 and CDR2 from the germline V gene are SGHNT and YENEEA. This CDR3 spans 15 amino acids. V was clipped by 4 bases and J by 0 bases, with 10 bases between them.

The chain links TRBV29-1 to TRBJ1-4; no clear D gene. Germline V gene sequence: CDR1 SQVTM, CDR2 ANQGSEA. V lost 7 bases to trimming and J lost 0 bases, with 9 bases between them. CDR3 size: 13 residues. The CDR3 nucleotides read TGCAGCGGTGGAGGGACAACTAATGAAAAACTGTTTTTT. Translation gives CSGGGTTNEKLFF.

The chain recombines TRBV18 with TRBJ1-4, with TRBD1 matching 9 bases. Trimming removed 6 bases from V and 3 bases from J; junction bases left unmatched: 8. The CDR3 is made up of 16 amino acids. From germline, CDR1 is KGHSH and CDR2 LQKENI. CDR3 region: CASSPDRGSSNEKLFF. CDR3 nucleotides: TGTGCCAGCTCCCCGGACAGGGGTAGTTCTAATGAAAAACTGTTTTTT.

CDR3 nucleotides: TGCGCCAGCAGCTTGGATATAGCGGAGTCCTACGAGCAGTACTTC. It encodes CASSLDIAESYEQYF. The chain joins TRBV5-1 to TRBJ2-7, with TRBD2 as a possible D gene (6 bases). From germline, CDR1 is SGHRS and CDR2 YFSETQ. The ends were cut back, 0 bases at V and 1 base at J, with 11 bases in the middle. The CDR3 runs 15 residues.